Listed below are T cell receptor beta chains from one sample, sequenced in a study of blood T cell repertoires in COVID-19. TCRdb's copy holds only in-frame clones and misses some; the assay was immunoSEQ multiplex PCR. The profile covers 95,000 to 100,000 clones, with around 80% appearing a single time and about 10% taken by the ten largest. The sample comprised peripheral blood. These receptors all stem from a man between 65 and 85 years old with acute or convalescent COVID-19. Both conserved end residues are part of each CDR3. Each record gives: D gene, J gene, clone size, V gene, CDR3 DNA, CDR3 protein. D genes are given only for firm matches. Clone sizes are given selectively: once, few, many, or a class where the clone is expanded.

-	TRBJ2-3	-	TRBV30	TGTGCCTGGAGTGGATGGACAGAGGGCACAGATACGCAGTATTTT	CAWSGWTEGTDTQYF
-	TRBJ2-5	-	TRBV5-4	TGTGCCAGCAGCTTGGCCTTGCAGGGGACCCAAGAGACCCAGTACTTC	CASSLALQGTQETQYF
-	TRBJ2-7	-	TRBV5-6	TGTGCCAGCAGCCGGAGGGTTCCCCTTTACGAGCAGTACTTC	CASSRRVPLYEQYF
TRBD2	TRBJ2-3	-	TRBV7-9	TGTGCCAGCAGCTCGAGCGGGGCCGACGGTACGCAGTATTTT	CASSSSGADGTQYF
-	TRBJ1-5	-	TRBV6-1	TGTGCCAGCAGTGAACAAGGGATCGGGGATCAGCCCCAGCATTTT	CASSEQGIGDQPQHF
-	TRBJ2-2	-	TRBV2	TGTGCCAGCGGAGGAGGAGGACTACGGAACACCGGGGAGCTGTTTTTT	CASGGGGLRNTGELFF
TRBD1	TRBJ1-6	many	TRBV7-8	TGTGCCAGTATAAAGTGGCCGGGACAGCCTAATTCACCCCTCCACTTT	CASIKWPGQPNSPLHF
TRBD2	TRBJ2-7	-	TRBV14	TGTGCCAGCAGCCAAGAGCTAGCGGGGTCCTACGAGCAGTACTTC	CASSQELAGSYEQYF
-	TRBJ2-7	-	TRBV12-3/TRBV12-4	TGTGCCAGCAGCATAGCCTACGAGCAGTACTTC	CASSIAYEQYF
TRBD1	TRBJ2-7	-	TRBV2	TGTGCCAGCACTGGACAGGGACTCGAGCAGTACTTC	CASTGQGLEQYF
TRBD2	TRBJ2-1	-	TRBV6-5	TGTGCCAGCCGACGGGCGACTAGCGGCTACAATGAGCAGTTCTTC	CASRRATSGYNEQFF
-	TRBJ2-5	-	TRBV7-3	TGTGCCAGCAGCTTAATTCACAGAATTAACTCAGAGACCCAGTACTTC	CASSLIHRINSETQYF
-	TRBJ1-6	-	TRBV5-5	TGTGCCAGCAGCTTGGAGGGCCAGGGCCATACCCCCCTCCACTTT	CASSLEGQGHTPLHF
TRBD1	TRBJ1-1	-	TRBV15	TGTGCCACCAGCAGAGGACAGGGGGCGCGGATTAGGGACACTGAAGCTTTCTTT	CATSRGQGARIRDTEAFF
TRBD1	TRBJ2-7	-	TRBV3-1/TRBV3-2	TGTGCCAGCAGCCGAGGGGGCTCAGGGGAGTCGCAGTACTTC	CASSRGGSGESQYF
TRBD1	TRBJ2-5	few	TRBV7-9	TGTGCCAGCAGCTTAGTATCGGACAGGGGAGAGACCCAGTACTTC	CASSLVSDRGETQYF
-	TRBJ1-1	-	TRBV6-5	TGTGCCAGCAGTTACTCGAGGGTCGGGAACACTGAAGCTTTCTTT	CASSYSRVGNTEAFF
TRBD2	TRBJ2-3	-	TRBV10-3	TGTGCCCACACTAGCGGGGGGGCAAATACGCAGTATTTT	CAHTSGGANTQYF
TRBD1	TRBJ1-2	once	TRBV12-3/TRBV12-4	TGTGCCAGCAGTAAATATACAGGGGATGGCTACACCTTC	CASSKYTGDGYTF
TRBD2	TRBJ2-1	-	TRBV9	TGTGCCAGCAGCGTAGTAGCGGAGGCGGGAGGAGGATACAATGAGCAGTTCTTC	CASSVVAEAGGGYNEQFF
TRBD2	TRBJ2-1	once	TRBV6-2/TRBV6-3	TGTGCCAGCAGTAAACCTCTAGCGGGGGGACCTTACAATGAGCAGTTCTTC	CASSKPLAGGPYNEQFF
-	TRBJ1-1	once	TRBV6-5	TGTGCCAGCAGTCAACAGAACACTGAAGCTTTCTTT	CASSQQNTEAFF
-	TRBJ1-1	once	TRBV7-9	TGTGCCAGCAGCTTCGCCACAGGGTCGGGTGCAGCTTTCTTT	CASSFATGSGAAFF
-	TRBJ1-1	-	TRBV5-4	TGTGCCAGCAGCTCCGGTTTGACAGCCGGGAACACTGAAGCTTTCTTT	CASSSGLTAGNTEAFF
-	TRBJ1-2	-	TRBV24-1	TGTGCCACCAGTGACGGAGCTAACTATGGCTACACCTTC	CATSDGANYGYTF
TRBD1	TRBJ1-2	-	TRBV28	TGTGCCAGCAGTTTCGGGGGACAGGGGCTGGGAGATACCTTC	CASSFGGQGLGDTF
TRBD1	TRBJ1-4	once	TRBV28	TGTGCCAGCAGCCAGGGGGGAGGAGGGTTGATAAAACTGTTTTTT	CASSQGGGGLIKLFF
-	TRBJ2-1	-	TRBV2	TGTGCCAGCAGTGGGGGGCGGGAGCCCTACAATGAGCAGTTCTTC	CASSGGREPYNEQFF